This TCR beta chain was retrieved from a study of blood T cells in healthy people across ages. Germline V gene lookup returns CDR1 SQVTM and CDR2 ANQGSEA. V was shortened by 4 bases and J by 3 bases, with 6 bases between the two germline ends. This CDR3 has 11 amino acids. With a J-beta primer mix and a sample-barcoded 5' primer, a second PCR ran about 7 to 12 cycles. TCRdb reprocessed the 5' RACE reads with MiXCR, giving one entry per CDR3 protein. This sample yields over 1,200,000 distinct CDR3 sequences, of which around 59% are seen a single time; roughly 6.3% belongs to the top ten. This clonotype was detected ten times or more.

The sequence came from a man between 18 and 29 years old in good health. The rearrangement links TRBV29-1 to TRBJ1-2, with unresolved D. The sequencing sample was made of blood. CDR3 region: CSVGTDYGYTF. The CDR3, as DNA: TGCAGCGTTGGGACGGACTATGGCTACACCTTC.